This TCR beta chain comes out of a study of technical replicates of blood from a few donors. This CDR3 contains 13 residues. Germline CDR1 KGHSH, CDR2 LQKENI. Between the trimmed V and J ends, which lost 2 bases and 4 bases, there was a span of 9 bases. Sequencing used immunoSEQ multiplex PCR; TCRdb keeps in-frame clones, though not all of them. The sample holds about 100,000 clones, 95% to 96% seen once. The V gene is TRBV18, the J gene TRBJ2-7; no reliable D call. This receptor was obtained from a human donor in good health. What was sequenced was T cells isolated from PBMCs. The CDR3 DNA reads TGTGCCAGCTCACCAGCAACGGTTTACGAGCAGTACTTC. Encoded protein: CASSPATVYEQYF.